The present T cell receptor beta chain was sequenced within a study of metastatic and nonmetastatic thyroid tumors. Germline V CDR1 and CDR2: SGHTA, FQGNSA. The CDR3 spans 11 residues. Thyroid surgery was preceded by no treatment in any patient. TCRdb called clones again from the PCR reads with MiXCR. The sample has tens of thousands of clones, around 20% seen once. This clone occurred a few times. An end of the junction does not agree with germline; a read error may underlie this. The sequencing sample was made of adjacent normal tissue. The chain carries TRBV7-2 and TRBJ2-1; tentatively, D is TRBD1 or TRBD2 (5 bases each). This sequence was found in a female donor with papillary thyroid cancer or a benign thyroid nodule (not recorded which). Some clones in this sample may be carry-over from other donors' samples. CDR3 residues: CAGSSSTGGVF. CDR3 DNA sequence: TGTGCCGGCAGCTCTAGCACTGGGGGTGTCTTC.